Listed below are T cell receptor beta chains from one sample, sequenced in a study of blood T cell repertoires in COVID-19. Data came from immunoSEQ multiplex PCR; TCRdb stores just in-frame clones and leaves some out. Here the sample spans 130,000 or so clones, 80% being singletons. Sequencing was done on a sample of peripheral blood. These receptors came from a man aged 55 to 70 with active or convalescent COVID-19. The CDR3 runs from the conserved cysteine through the conserved F or W. A D gene is named only where the DNA matches it firmly. A clone size is listed for some rows: how often the clone was seen (once, few, many), or a class if it is expanded.

j_call clone_size d_call v_call cdr3_nt cdr3_aa
TRBJ2-5 NA NA TRBV4-2 TGTGCCAGCAGCCTGGGGGGGGCCGAGGAGACCCAGTACTTC CASSLGGAEETQYF
TRBJ1-5 NA NA TRBV13 TGTGCCAGCAGCCCCGGACAGATTAATCAGCCCCAGCATTTT CASSPGQINQPQHF
TRBJ1-2 NA NA TRBV7-2 TGTGCCAGCAGCTTAGGCAGGGGCTATGGCTACACCTTC CASSLGRGYGYTF
TRBJ2-2 few NA TRBV6-5 TGTGCCAGCAAAAGGACACCCAGCACCGGGGAGCTGTTTTTT CASKRTPSTGELFF
TRBJ2-7 NA TRBD1 TRBV6-2/TRBV6-3 TGTGCCAGCAGTGGACAGGGACGCCTCGGGCAGTACTTC CASSGQGRLGQYF
TRBJ2-3 NA TRBD1 TRBV7-2 TGTGCCAGCAGCCCCCAGGGGGACACAGATACGCAGTATTTT CASSPQGDTDTQYF
TRBJ2-5 NA NA TRBV7-2 TGTGCCAGCAGCCAAAGGGGGTTTTCGGAGACAGGCCAAGAGACCCAGTACTTC CASSQRGFSETGQETQYF
TRBJ2-1 few NA TRBV5-1 TGCGCCAGCAGCCGGAACAGGGCCTACAATGAGCAGTTCTTC CASSRNRAYNEQFF
TRBJ2-7 few TRBD2 TRBV6-6 TGTGCCAGCAGGGGCACTAGCGGGATTTCCTACGAGCAGTACTTC CASRGTSGISYEQYF
TRBJ2-5 NA NA TRBV19 TGTGCCAGTAGTATTAACGGGAACCAAGAAGAGACCCAGTACTTC CASSINGNQEETQYF
TRBJ2-2 NA NA TRBV18 TGTGCCAGCTCACCACAGGGGGTCGGAACCGGGGAGCTGTTTTTT CASSPQGVGTGELFF